These T cell receptor beta chains were read from a single sample in a study of blood T cell repertoires in COVID-19. The data were produced by immunoSEQ multiplex PCR, yet TCRdb's version contains in-frame clones alone and is incomplete. The profile shows 49,000 or so clones, more than 75% of them singletons. The specimen was peripheral blood. These receptors were collected from a man between 50 and 59 years old with active COVID-19. The CDR3 runs from the conserved cysteine through the conserved F or W. The D gene is left open where the match is weak. The listing skips clone size in some rows; elsewhere it reads once, few, many or a size class.

D: TRBD1
V: TRBV5-1
size: NA
J: TRBJ2-7
CDR3: CASSFSGGIGEQYF
DNA: TGCGCCAGCAGCTTTTCAGGGGGCATTGGCGAGCAGTACTTC

D: NA
V: TRBV29-1
size: NA
J: TRBJ1-2
CDR3: CSVEDQPGLVSLYGYTF
DNA: TGCAGCGTTGAAGATCAGCCGGGTTTAGTGTCACTCTATGGCTACACCTTC

D: TRBD1
V: TRBV7-9
size: NA
J: TRBJ1-2
CDR3: CASSPGDREDYGYTF
DNA: TGTGCCAGCAGCCCGGGGGACAGGGAGGACTATGGCTACACCTTC

D: TRBD1
V: TRBV5-4
size: NA
J: TRBJ1-6
CDR3: CASSLPSREGALSPLHF
DNA: TGTGCCAGCAGCCTACCCTCCCGTGAGGGGGCCCTTTCACCCCTCCACTTT

D: NA
V: TRBV5-1
size: NA
J: TRBJ2-5
CDR3: CASVRTPQETQYF
DNA: TGCGCCAGCGTCCGGACACCCCAAGAGACCCAGTACTTC

D: TRBD1
V: TRBV5-1
size: NA
J: TRBJ1-5
CDR3: CASSLGTGREPQHF
DNA: TGCGCCAGCAGCTTGGGGACAGGGAGAGAGCCCCAGCATTTT

D: TRBD2
V: TRBV19
size: NA
J: TRBJ2-5
CDR3: CASSRELAGIGETQYF
DNA: TGTGCCAGTAGTCGGGAACTAGCGGGAATCGGAGAGACCCAGTACTTC

D: NA
V: TRBV2
size: once
J: TRBJ1-4
CDR3: CASRGRTATNEKLFF
DNA: TGTGCCAGCCGCGGCAGAACTGCAACTAATGAAAAACTGTTTTTT

D: TRBD1
V: TRBV5-6
size: NA
J: TRBJ2-3
CDR3: CASSLSTSGQGLTDTQYF
DNA: TGTGCCAGCAGCTTGAGCACCTCGGGACAGGGATTGACAGATACGCAGTATTTT

D: NA
V: TRBV27
size: NA
J: TRBJ2-7
CDR3: CASSLSGTPYSSYEQYF
DNA: TGTGCCAGCAGTTTATCGGGGACACCCTACAGCTCCTACGAGCAGTACTTC

D: TRBD2
V: TRBV5-4
size: few
J: TRBJ2-3
CDR3: CASSLVLAASLVF
DNA: TGTGCCAGCAGCTTGGTACTAGCGGCTTCCCTGGTTTTT

D: TRBD1
V: TRBV4-1
size: NA
J: TRBJ1-1
CDR3: CASSRGQSTEAFF
DNA: TGCGCCAGCAGCCGGGGACAGTCGACTGAAGCTTTCTTT

D: TRBD1
V: TRBV4-1
size: NA
J: TRBJ1-1
CDR3: CASSRSGTGYTEAFF
DNA: TGCGCCAGCAGCCGGTCGGGGACAGGGTATACTGAAGCTTTCTTT

D: TRBD1
V: TRBV10-3
size: NA
J: TRBJ2-1
CDR3: CAISELSTGTGAYNEQFF
DNA: TGTGCCATCAGTGAGCTGAGCACCGGGACAGGGGCTTACAATGAGCAGTTCTTC